Included here is one TCR beta chain sequence, with context. The antigen is undetermined. Germline lookup yields CDR1 SQVTM and CDR2 ANQGSEA. This CDR3 spans 14 amino acids. Repertoires were generated with immunoSEQ multiplex PCR, while TCRdb's copy carries only in-frame clones and drops some. The data hold approximately 41,000 clones, with around 95% observed a single time. The sample belongs to a study of Tregs in tolerant kidney transplant recipients. Points from the study as a whole: Tregs expanded with activated donor B cells seemed most donor-specific.

Sample: Tregs from blood cultured with allogeneic cells. V gene TRBV29-1 combines with J gene TRBJ2-3; D is possibly TRBD1 or TRBD2 (5 bases each). This sequence was found in a human donor in good health. CDR3 amino acids: CSGAPQRRTDTQYF. In nucleotides, the CDR3 is TGCAGTGGGGCCCCCCAGCGGCGCACAGATACGCAGTATTTT.